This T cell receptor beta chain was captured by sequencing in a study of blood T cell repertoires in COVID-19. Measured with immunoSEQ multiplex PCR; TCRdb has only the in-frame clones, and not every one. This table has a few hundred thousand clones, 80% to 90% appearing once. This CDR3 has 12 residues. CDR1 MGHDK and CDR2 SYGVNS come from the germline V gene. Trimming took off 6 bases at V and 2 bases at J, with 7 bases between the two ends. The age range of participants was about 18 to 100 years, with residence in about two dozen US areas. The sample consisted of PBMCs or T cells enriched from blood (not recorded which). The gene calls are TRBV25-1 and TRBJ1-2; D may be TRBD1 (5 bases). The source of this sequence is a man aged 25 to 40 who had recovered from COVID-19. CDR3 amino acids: CASSRGNYGYTF. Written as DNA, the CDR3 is TGTGCCAGCAGCCGGGGGAACTATGGCTACACCTTC.